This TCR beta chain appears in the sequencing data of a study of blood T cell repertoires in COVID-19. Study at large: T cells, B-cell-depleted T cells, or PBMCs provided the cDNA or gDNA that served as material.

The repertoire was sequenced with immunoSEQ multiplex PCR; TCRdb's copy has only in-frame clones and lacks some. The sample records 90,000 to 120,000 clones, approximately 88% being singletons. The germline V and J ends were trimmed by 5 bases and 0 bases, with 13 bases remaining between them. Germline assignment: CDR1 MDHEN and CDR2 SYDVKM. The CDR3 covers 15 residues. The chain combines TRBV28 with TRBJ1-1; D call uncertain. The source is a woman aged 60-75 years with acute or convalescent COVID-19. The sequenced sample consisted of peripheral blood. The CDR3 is CASSPPVTMNTEAFF. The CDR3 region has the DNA TGTGCCAGCAGTCCTCCAGTTACCATGAACACTGAAGCTTTCTTT. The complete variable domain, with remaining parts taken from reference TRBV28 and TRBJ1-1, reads DVKVTQSSRYLVKRTGEKVFLECVQDMDHENMFWYRQDPGLGLRLIYFSYDVKMKEKGDIPEGYSVSREKKERFSLILESASTNQTSMYLCASSPPVTMNTEAFFGQGTRLTVV.